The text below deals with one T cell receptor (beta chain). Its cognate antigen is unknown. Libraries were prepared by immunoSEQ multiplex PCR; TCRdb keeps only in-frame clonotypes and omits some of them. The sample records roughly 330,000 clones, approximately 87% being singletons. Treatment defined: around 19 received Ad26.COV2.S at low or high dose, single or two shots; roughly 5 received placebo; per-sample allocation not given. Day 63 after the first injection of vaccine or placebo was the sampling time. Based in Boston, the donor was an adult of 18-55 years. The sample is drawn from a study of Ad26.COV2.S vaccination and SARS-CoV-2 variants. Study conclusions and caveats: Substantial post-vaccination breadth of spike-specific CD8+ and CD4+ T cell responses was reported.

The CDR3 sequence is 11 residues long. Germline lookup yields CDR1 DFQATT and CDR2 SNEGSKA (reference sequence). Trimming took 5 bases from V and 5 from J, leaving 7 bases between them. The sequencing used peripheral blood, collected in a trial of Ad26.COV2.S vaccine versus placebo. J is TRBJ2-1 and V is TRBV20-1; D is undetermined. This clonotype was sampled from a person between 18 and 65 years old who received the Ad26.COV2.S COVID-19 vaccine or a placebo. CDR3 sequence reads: CSAGYHNEQFF. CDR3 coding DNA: TGCAGTGCTGGGTACCACAATGAGCAGTTCTTC.